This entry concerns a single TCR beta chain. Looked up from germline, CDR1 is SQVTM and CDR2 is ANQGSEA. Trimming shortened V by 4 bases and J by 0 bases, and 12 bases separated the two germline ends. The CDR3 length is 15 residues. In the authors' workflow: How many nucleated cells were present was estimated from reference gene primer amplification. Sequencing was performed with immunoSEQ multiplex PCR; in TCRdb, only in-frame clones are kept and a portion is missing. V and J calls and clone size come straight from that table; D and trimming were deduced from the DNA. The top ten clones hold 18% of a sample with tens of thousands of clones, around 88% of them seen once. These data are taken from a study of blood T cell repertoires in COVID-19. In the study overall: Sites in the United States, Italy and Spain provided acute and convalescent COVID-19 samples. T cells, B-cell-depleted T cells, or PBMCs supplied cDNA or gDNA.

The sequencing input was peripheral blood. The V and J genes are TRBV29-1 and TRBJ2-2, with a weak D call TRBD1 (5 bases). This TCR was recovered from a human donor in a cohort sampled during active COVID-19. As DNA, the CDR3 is TGCAGCGTTGCGACAGCTCCTGCGAACACCGGGGAGCTGTTTTTT. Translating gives CSVATAPANTGELFF.